The clone carrying this T cell receptor beta chain was seen a single time. Its antigen is currently unknown. Here immunoSEQ multiplex PCR was the method, and the copy in TCRdb shows in-frame clones only, minus some. There are some 120,000 clones in the sample; 85% to 95% occur only once, and 0.95% to 1.5% lies in the top ten. This entry is derived from a study of graft-versus-host responses after intestinal transplantation. The clonotype was recovered from a human donor who was the organ donor for an intestinal transplant. The specimen was unstimulated CD8+ T cells sorted from spleen or lymph node cells, collected before transplant.

The CDR3 DNA sequence: TGTGCAAGTCGCTTACAGGTCTACGAGCAGTACTTC. Translating it yields CASRLQVYEQYF. The rearrangement links TRBV12-2 to TRBJ2-7; no DNA check was done on the table's D call, TRBD1. TRBV12-2 is noted as a pseudogene. The CDR3 is made up of 12 amino acids.